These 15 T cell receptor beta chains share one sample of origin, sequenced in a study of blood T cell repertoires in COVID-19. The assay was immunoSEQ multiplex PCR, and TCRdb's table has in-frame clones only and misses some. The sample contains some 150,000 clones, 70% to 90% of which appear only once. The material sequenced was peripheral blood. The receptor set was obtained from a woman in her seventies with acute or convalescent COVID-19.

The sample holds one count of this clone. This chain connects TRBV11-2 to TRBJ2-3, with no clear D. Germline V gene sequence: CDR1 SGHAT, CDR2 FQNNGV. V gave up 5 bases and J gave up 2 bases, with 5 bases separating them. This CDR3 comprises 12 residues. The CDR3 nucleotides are TGTGCCAGCAGCCTTTACACAGATACGCAGTATTTT. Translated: CASSLYTDTQYF. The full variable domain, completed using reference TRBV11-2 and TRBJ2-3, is EAGVAQSPRYKIIEKRQSVAFWCNPISGHATLYWYQQILGQGPKLLIQFQNNGVVDDSQLPKDRFSAERLKGVDSTLKIQPAKLEDSAVYLCASSLYTDTQYFGPGTRLTVL.

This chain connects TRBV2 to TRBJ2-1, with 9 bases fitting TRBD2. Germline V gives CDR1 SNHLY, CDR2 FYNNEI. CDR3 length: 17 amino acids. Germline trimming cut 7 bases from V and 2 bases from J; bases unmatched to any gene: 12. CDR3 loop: CASTIRTLAGPYNEQFF. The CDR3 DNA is TGTGCCAGCACCATCCGGACGCTAGCGGGGCCCTACAATGAGCAGTTCTTC.

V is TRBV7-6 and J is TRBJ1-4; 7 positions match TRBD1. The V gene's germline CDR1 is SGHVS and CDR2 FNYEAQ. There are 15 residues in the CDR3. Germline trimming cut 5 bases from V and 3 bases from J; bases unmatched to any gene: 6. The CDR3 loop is CASSVGTVPNEKLFF. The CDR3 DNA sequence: TGTGCCAGCAGCGTAGGGACAGTCCCTAATGAAAAACTGTTTTTT.

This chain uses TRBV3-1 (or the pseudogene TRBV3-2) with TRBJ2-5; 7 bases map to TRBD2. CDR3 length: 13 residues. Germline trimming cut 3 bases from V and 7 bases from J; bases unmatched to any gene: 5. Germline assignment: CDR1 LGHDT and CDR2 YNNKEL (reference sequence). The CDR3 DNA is TGTGCCAGCAGCCAGCTTGGGGGGGGGACCCAGTACTTC. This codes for CASSQLGGGTQYF.

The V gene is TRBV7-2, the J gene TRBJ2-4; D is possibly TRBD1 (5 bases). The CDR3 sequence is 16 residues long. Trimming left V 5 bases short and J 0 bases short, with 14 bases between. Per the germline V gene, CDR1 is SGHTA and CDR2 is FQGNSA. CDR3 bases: TGTGCCAGCAGCCACCGACAGCCGGTAGCCAAAAACATTCAGTACTTC. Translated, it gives CASSHRQPVAKNIQYF.

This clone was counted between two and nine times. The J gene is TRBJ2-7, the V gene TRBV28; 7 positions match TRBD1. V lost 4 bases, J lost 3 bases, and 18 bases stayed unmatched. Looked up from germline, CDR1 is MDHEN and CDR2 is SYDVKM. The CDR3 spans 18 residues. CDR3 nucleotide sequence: TGTGCCAGCAGTTCACTAAATCTCCGGGACAGCTATATCTACGAGCAGTACGTC. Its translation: CASSSLNLRDSYIYEQYV.

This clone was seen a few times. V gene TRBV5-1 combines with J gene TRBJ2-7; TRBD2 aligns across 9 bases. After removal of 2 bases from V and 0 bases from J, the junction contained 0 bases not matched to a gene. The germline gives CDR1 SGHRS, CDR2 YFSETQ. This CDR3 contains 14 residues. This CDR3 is CASSLAGGSYEQYV. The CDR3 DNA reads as TGCGCCAGCAGCTTAGCGGGGGGCTCCTACGAGCAGTACGTC.

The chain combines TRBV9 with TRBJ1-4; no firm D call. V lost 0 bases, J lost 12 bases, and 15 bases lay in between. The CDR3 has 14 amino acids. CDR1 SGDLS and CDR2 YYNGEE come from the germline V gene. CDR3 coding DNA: TGTGCCAGCAGCGTAGCGGGGTCCCCAGAACAACTGTTTTTT. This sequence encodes CASSVAGSPEQLFF.

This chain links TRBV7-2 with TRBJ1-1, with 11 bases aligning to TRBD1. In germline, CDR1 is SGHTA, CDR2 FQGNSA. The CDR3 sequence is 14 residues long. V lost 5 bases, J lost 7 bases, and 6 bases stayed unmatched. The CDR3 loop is CASSLGQGAHEAFF. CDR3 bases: TGTGCCAGCAGCCTTGGACAGGGGGCGCATGAAGCTTTCTTT.

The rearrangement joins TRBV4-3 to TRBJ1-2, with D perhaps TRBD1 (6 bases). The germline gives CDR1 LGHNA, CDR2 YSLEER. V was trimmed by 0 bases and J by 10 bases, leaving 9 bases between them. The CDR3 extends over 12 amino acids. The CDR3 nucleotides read TGCGCCAGCAGCCAAGATGGGGGGGCCTACACCTTC. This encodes CASSQDGGAYTF.

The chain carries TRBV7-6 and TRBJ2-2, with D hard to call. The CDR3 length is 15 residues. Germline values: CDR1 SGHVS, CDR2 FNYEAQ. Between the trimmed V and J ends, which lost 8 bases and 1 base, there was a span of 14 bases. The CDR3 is CASGLEALNTGELFF. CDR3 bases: TGTGCCAGCGGCCTTGAGGCTCTGAACACCGGGGAGCTGTTTTTT.

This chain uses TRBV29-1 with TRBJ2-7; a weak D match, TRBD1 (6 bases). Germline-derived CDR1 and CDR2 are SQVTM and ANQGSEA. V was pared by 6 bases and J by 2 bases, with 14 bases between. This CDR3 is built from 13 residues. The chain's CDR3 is CSVRWDIAYEQYF. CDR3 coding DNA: TGCAGCGTACGCTGGGACATAGCCTACGAGCAGTACTTC.

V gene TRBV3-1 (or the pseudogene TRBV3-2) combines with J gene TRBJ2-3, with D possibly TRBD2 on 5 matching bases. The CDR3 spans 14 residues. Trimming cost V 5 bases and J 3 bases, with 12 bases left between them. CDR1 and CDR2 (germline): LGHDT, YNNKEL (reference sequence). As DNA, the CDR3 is TGTGCCAGCAGCATCGGGTCGGGGACAGATACGCAGTATTTT. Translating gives CASSIGSGTDTQYF.

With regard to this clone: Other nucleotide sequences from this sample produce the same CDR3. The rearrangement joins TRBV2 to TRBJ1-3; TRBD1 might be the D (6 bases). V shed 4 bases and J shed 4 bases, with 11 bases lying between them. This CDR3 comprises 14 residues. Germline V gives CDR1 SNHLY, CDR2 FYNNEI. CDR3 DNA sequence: TGTGCCAGCAGTGTACAGGGTACCGGAAACACCATATATTTT. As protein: CASSVQGTGNTIYF.

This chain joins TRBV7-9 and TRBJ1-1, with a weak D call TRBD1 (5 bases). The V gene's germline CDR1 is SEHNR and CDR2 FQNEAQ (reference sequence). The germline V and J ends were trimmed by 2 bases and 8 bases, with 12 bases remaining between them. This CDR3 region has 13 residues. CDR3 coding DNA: TGTGCCAGCAGCTTAACGGCGGGGACGGAAGCTTTCTTT. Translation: CASSLTAGTEAFF.